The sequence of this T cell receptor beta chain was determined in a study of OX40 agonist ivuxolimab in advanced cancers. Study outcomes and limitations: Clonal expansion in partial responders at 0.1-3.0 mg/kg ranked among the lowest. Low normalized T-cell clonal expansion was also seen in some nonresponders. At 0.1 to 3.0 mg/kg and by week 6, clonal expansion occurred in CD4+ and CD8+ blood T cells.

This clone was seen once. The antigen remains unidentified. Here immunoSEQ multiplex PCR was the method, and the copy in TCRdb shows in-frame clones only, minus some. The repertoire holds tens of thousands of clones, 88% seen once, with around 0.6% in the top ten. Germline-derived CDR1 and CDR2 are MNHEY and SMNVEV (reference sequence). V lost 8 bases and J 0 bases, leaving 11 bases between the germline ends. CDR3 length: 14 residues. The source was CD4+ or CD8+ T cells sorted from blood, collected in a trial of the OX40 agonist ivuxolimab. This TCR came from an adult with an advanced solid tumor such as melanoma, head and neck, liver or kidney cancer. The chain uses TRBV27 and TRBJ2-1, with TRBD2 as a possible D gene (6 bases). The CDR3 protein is CASAGLVSYNEQFF. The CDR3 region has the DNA TGTGCCAGCGCGGGACTGGTCTCCTACAATGAGCAGTTCTTC.